This T cell receptor (beta chain) was profiled in a study of blood T cell repertoires in COVID-19. Unmatched junction bases numbered 6, after V lost 2 bases and J lost 5 bases. The CDR3 runs to 15 residues. CDR1 and CDR2 (germline): MNHNY, SVGAGI (reference sequence). This table comes from immunoSEQ multiplex PCR, and its TCRdb copy is limited to in-frame clones, with some not included. Of a few hundred thousand clones listed, 65% to 90% are singletons. This chain links TRBV6-6 with TRBJ2-1, with 7 bases lining up with TRBD2. Source material: PBMCs or T cells enriched from blood (not recorded which). This sequence was found in a middle-aged woman with acute COVID-19. The CDR3 is CASSYRSSGNNEQFF. The DNA for the CDR3 is TGTGCCAGCAGTTACAGATCTAGCGGTAACAATGAGCAGTTCTTC.